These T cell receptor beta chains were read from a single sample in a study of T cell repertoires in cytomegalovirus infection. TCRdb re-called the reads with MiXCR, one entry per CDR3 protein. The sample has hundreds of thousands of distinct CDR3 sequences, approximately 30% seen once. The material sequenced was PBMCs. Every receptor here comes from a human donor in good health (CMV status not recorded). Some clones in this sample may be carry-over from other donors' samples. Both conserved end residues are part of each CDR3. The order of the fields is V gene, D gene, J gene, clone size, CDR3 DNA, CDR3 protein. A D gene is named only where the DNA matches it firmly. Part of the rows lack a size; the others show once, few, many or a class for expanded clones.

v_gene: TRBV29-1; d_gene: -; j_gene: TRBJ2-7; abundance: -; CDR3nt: TGCAGCTTCTTGGACGGGGCTTCCTACGAGCAGTACTTC; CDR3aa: CSFLDGASYEQYF
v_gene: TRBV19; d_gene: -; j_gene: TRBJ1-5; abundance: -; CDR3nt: TGTGCCAGTAGTATGTATAAAAATCAGCCCCAGCATTTT; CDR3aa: CASSMYKNQPQHF
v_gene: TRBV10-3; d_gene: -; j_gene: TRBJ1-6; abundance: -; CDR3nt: TGTGCCATCAGTGAGTCTCCAGGGAACTCCTATAATTCACCCCTCCACTTT; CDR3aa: CAISESPGNSYNSPLHF
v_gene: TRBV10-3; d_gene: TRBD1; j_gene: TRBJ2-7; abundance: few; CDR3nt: TGTGCCACCGGACAGGCATTAACCTACGAGCAGTACTTC; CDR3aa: CATGQALTYEQYF
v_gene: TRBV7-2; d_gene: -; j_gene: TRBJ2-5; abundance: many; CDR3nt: TGTGCCAGCAGCCCAGGACCCCAAGAGACCCAGTACTTC; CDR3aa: CASSPGPQETQYF
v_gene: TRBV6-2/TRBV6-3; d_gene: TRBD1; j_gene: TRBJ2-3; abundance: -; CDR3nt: TGTGCCAGCAGCCCACCGGGACAGGGACACACAGATACGCAGTATTTT; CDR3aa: CASSPPGQGHTDTQYF
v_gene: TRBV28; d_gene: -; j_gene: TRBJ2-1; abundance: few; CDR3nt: TGTGCCAGCAGTTCCACTTTTGGGGACAATGAGCAGTTCTTC; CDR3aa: CASSSTFGDNEQFF
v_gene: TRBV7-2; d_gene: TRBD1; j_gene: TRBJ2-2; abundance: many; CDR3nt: TGTGCCAGCAGCTTAGAGACAGGGAGCGCCGGGGAGCTGTTTTTT; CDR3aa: CASSLETGSAGELFF
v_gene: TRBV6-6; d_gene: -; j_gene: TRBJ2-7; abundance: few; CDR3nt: TGTGCCAGCAGTTACTCTTGGCAGGGGAAAACCTACGAGCAGTACTTC; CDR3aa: CASSYSWQGKTYEQYF
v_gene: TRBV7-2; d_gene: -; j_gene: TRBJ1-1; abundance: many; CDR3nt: TGTGCCAGCAGCCCCGGTCCCCGGGCTGAAGCTTTCTTT; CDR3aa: CASSPGPRAEAFF
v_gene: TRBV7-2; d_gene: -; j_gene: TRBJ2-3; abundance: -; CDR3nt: TGTGCCAGCAGCCAACGGGGGCTCACAGAGACGCAGTATTTT; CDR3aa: CASSQRGLTETQYF
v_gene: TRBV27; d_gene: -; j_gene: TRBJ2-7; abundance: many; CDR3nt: TGTGCCAGCCTGACCTCCTACGAGCAGTACTTC; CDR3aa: CASLTSYEQYF
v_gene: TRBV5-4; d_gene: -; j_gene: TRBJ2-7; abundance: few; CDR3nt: TGTGCCAGCAGCCCGGGGGTCTACAGGGTCGAACCCTACGAGCAGTACTTC; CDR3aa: CASSPGVYRVEPYEQYF
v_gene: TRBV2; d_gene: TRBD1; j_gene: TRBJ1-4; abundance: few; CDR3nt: TGTGCCAGCAGTCACAGGGGACCAGCAACTAATGAAAAACTGTTTTTT; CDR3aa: CASSHRGPATNEKLFF
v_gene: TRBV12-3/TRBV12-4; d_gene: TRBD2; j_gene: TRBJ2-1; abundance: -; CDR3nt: TGTGCCAGCAGTCCCCTAGCGGGGGGGCTCTCCTACAATGAGCAGTTCTTC; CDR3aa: CASSPLAGGLSYNEQFF
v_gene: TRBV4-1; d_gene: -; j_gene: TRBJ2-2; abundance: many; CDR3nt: TGCGCCAGCAGCCAAGATCAGGGGCTTAACACCGGGGAGCTGTTTTTT; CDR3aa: CASSQDQGLNTGELFF
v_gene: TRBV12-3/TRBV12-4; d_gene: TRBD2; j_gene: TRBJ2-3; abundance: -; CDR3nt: TGTGCCAGCAGGACGAGCGGGGGGGCCCGAGATACGCAGTATTTT; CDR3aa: CASRTSGGARDTQYF
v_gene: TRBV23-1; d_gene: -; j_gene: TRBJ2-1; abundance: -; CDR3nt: TGCGCCAGCAGTCGGAGGGTGTGGTCAAACGAGCAGTTCTTC; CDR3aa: CASSRRVWSNEQFF
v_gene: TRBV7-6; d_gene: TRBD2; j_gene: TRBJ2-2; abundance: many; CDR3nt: TGTGCCAGCACACCCGGGACTAGCGTGTCCGGGGAGCTGTTTTTT; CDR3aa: CASTPGTSVSGELFF
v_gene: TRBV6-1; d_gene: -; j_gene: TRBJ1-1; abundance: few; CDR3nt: TGTGCCAGCAGTGAAGATATTAACCGAGGGGCTTTCTTT; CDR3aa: CASSEDINRGAFF
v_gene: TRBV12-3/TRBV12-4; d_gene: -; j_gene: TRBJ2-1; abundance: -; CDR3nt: TGTGCCAGCAGCTTGAGCCCCCAGGTGGGGCAGTTCTTC; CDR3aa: CASSLSPQVGQFF
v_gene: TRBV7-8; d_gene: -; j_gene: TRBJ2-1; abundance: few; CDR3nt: TGTGCCAGCAGCTTAGTTAGGGTACGTTTGAATGAGCAGTTCTTC; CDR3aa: CASSLVRVRLNEQFF
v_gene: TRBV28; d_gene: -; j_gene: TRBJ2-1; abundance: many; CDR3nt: TGTGCCAGCGGGCCTCTAGAGGCTGAGCAGTTCTTC; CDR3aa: CASGPLEAEQFF
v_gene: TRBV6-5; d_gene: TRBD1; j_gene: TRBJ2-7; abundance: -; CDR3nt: TGTGCCAGCAGTTCGGACAGGGGGGAAACGGGTTACGAGCAGTACTTC; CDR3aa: CASSSDRGETGYEQYF
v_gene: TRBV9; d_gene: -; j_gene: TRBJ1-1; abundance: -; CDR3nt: TGTGCCAGCAGCCTCGGGGTATTCTCTGAAGCTTTCTTT; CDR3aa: CASSLGVFSEAFF
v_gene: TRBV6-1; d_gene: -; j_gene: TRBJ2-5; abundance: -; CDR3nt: TGTGCCAGCAGTAACGCCAGGGTACTCATGGAGACCCAGTACTTC; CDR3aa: CASSNARVLMETQYF
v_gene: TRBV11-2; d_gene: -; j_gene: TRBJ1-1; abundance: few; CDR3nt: TGTGCCAGCAGCCCAGGGACATTAATAGGATTGGGAGCTTTCTTT; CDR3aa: CASSPGTLIGLGAFF
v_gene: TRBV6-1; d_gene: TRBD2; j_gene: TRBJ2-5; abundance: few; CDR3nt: TGTGCCAGCAGAACCGGGGGGGCCGGGTTCGTTGAGACCCAGTACTTC; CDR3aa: CASRTGGAGFVETQYF
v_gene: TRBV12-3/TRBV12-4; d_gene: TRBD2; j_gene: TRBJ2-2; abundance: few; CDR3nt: TGTGCCAGCAGTTTTAGGTCTAGCGGAGGCACCGGGGAGCTGTTTTTT; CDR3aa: CASSFRSSGGTGELFF
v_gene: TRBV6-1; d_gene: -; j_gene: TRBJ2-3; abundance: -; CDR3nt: TGTGCCAGCAGTGAACAGCATGGGTCAGATACGCAGTATTTT; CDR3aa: CASSEQHGSDTQYF
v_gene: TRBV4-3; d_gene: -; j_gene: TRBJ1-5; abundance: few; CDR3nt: TGCGCCAGCAGCCAGGACACTGGGGTAAATCAGCCCCAGCATTTT; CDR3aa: CASSQDTGVNQPQHF
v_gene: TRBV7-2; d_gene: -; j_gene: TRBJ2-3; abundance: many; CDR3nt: TGTGCCAGCAGCCCGGGGTGGGCTCTGAACACAGATACGCAGTATTTT; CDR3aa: CASSPGWALNTDTQYF
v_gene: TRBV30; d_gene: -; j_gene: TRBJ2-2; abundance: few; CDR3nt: TGTGCCTGGAGTAAAACTAGACCGCTTGGCACCGGGGAGCTGTTTTTT; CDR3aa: CAWSKTRPLGTGELFF
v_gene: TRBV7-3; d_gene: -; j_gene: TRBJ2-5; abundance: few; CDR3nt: TGTGCCAGCAGCTGGGGTAGCGGTGGGGAGACCCAGTACTTC; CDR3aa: CASSWGSGGETQYF
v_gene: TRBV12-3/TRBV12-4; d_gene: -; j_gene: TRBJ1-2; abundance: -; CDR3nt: TGTGCCAGCAGTTTATTCCGGGGGCGCGAAAGCGGCTACACCTTC; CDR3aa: CASSLFRGRESGYTF
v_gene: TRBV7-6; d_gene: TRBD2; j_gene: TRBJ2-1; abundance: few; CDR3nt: TGTGCCAGCAGCTTAAACCCCGCTAGCGGTGAGCAGTTCTTC; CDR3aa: CASSLNPASGEQFF
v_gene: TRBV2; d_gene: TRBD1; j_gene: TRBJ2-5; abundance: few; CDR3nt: TGTGCCAGCAGCTTTCTCGGGACAGGGACAGAGACCCAGTACTTC; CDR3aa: CASSFLGTGTETQYF
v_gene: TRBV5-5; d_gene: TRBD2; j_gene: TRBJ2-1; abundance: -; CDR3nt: TGTGCCAGCAGCTCGGGAGGGACTAGCGGGGGACAACTTTACAATGAGCAGTTCTTC; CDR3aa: CASSSGGTSGGQLYNEQFF
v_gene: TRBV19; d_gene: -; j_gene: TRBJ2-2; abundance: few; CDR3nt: TGTGCCAGTAGTCACTCCCCCTCACTAGGGCCCGGGGAGCTGTTTTTT; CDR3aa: CASSHSPSLGPGELFF
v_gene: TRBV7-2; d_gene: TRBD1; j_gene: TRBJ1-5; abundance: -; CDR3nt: TGTGCCAGCAGCCAAGGACAGGCTTATAATCAGCCCCAGCATTTT; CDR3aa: CASSQGQAYNQPQHF
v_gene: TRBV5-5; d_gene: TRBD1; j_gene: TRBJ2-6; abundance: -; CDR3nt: TGTGCCAGCAGCGACGACAGGGGGCGAACGGGGGCCAACGTCCTGACTTTC; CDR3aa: CASSDDRGRTGANVLTF
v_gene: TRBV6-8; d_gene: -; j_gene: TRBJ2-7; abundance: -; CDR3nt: TGTGCCAGCAGTCCAGGGACCCGACTTACCTACGAGCAGTACTTC; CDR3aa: CASSPGTRLTYEQYF
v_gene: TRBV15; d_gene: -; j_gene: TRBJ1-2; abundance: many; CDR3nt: TGTGCCACCAGCAGAGTGGGGGACTGGACGGGGGATGGCTACACCTTC; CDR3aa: CATSRVGDWTGDGYTF
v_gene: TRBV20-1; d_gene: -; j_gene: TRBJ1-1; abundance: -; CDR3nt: TGCAGTGCTAGAGATTTTGGTTTTGATCTGAACACTGAAGCTTTCTTT; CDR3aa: CSARDFGFDLNTEAFF
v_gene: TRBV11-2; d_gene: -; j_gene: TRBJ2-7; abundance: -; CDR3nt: TGTGCCAGCAGCTTAGTTGGGGATACCTACGAGCAGTACTTC; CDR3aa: CASSLVGDTYEQYF
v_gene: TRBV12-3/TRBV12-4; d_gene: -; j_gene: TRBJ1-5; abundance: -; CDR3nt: TGTGCCAGCAGTGTGATGGGGGGCGCGAGCAATCAGCCCCAGCATTTT; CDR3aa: CASSVMGGASNQPQHF